Each of the 15 T cell receptor beta chains below was sequenced from the same sample in a study of cytomegalovirus exposure and HLA in healthy donors. PCR involved 60 Vbeta and 13 Jbeta primers. The data were produced by immunoSEQ multiplex PCR, yet TCRdb's version contains in-frame clones alone and is incomplete. The sample lists around 90,000 clones, approximately 64% seen once, with about 22% in the top ten. Specimen: PBMCs. These TCRs come from a woman aged 50 to 60 in good health and CMV-seropositive.

The chain combines TRBV18 with TRBJ1-1, with D perhaps TRBD1 (6 bases). Germline V gene sequence: CDR1 KGHSH, CDR2 LQKENI. Between the trimmed V and J ends, which lost 2 bases and 0 bases, there was a span of 7 bases. This CDR3 has 14 amino acids. The CDR3 DNA is TGTGCCAGCTCACCAGGGGGCTTGAACACTGAAGCTTTCTTT. Its protein is CASSPGGLNTEAFF.

The chain is built from TRBV28 and TRBJ2-4, with unresolved D. The CDR3 has 12 residues. V was cut by 6 bases and J by 7 bases, with 10 bases left in between. Germline V CDR1 and CDR2: MDHEN, SYDVKM. CDR3 in DNA: TGTGCCAGCAGCCCCCTGCGTAACATTCAGTACTTC. As protein: CASSPLRNIQYF.

This clone was counted a few times. The chain has TRBV7-6 and TRBJ2-7; 9 nucleotides align to TRBD1. Germline V gives CDR1 SGHVS, CDR2 FNYEAQ. V shed 2 bases, J shed 2 bases, and the junction held 4 bases outside the gene matches. The CDR3 covers 15 residues. CDR3 amino acids: CASSLTGGEAYEQYF. CDR3 nucleotide sequence: TGTGCCAGCAGCTTAACAGGGGGCGAAGCCTACGAGCAGTACTTC.

This clone showed up just once. V is TRBV7-2 and J is TRBJ2-7; D may be TRBD2 (7 bases). In germline, CDR1 is SGHTA, CDR2 FQGNSA. CDR3 length: 15 amino acids. Trimming left V 1 base short and J 5 bases short, with 15 bases between. The CDR3 nucleotides are TGTGCCAGCAGCTTAGTACGGGGGGCCGTTCACGAGCAGTACTTC. Its translation is CASSLVRGAVHEQYF.

The genes are TRBV19 and TRBJ2-1; 15 positions agree with TRBD2. The CDR3 is 18 residues long. Looked up from germline, CDR1 is LNHDA and CDR2 is SQIVND (reference sequence). V lost 5 bases and J lost 1; bases outside the gene matches: 6. CDR3 in DNA: TGTGCCAGTAGTCTCTACGGACTAGCGGGGGGGTCCTACAATGAGCAGTTCTTC. It translates to CASSLYGLAGGSYNEQFF.

In its sample, this clone was seen a few times. The J gene is TRBJ1-2, the V gene TRBV9, with 9 bases identical to TRBD1. Per the germline V gene, CDR1 is SGDLS and CDR2 is YYNGEE. The junction had 14 bases not matched to a gene; V was cut back by 4 bases and J by 13 bases. There are 14 residues in the CDR3. CDR3 DNA: TGTGCCAGCAGCCCTTATCCCTGGACAGGGGTTTTCACCTTC. Translating gives CASSPYPWTGVFTF.

The V and J genes are TRBV7-3 and TRBJ2-1, with a possible D match to TRBD2 (6 bases). The CDR3 runs to 13 residues. CDR1 is SGHTA, CDR2 FQGTGA, per germline. The germline V and J ends were trimmed by 5 bases and 9 bases, with 14 bases remaining between them. The CDR3 DNA sequence: TGTGCCAGCAGCCCCTTGGGGGGTGGTGAGCAGTTCTTC. Translating gives CASSPLGGGEQFF.

The V call is TRBV28, the J call TRBJ2-7; 8 positions agree with TRBD1. Losses at the gene ends were 2 bases for V and 3 bases for J; bases not matched to a gene: 12. Looked up from germline, CDR1 is MDHEN and CDR2 is SYDVKM. This CDR3 has 17 residues. The CDR3 region is CASSLGTLGQAIYEQYF. CDR3 DNA sequence: TGTGCCAGCAGTTTAGGCACACTGGGACAGGCAATCTACGAGCAGTACTTC.

This clone was seen more than once but under ten times. V gene TRBV7-9 combines with J gene TRBJ2-1, with TRBD2 matching 8 bases. Germline V CDR1 and CDR2: SEHNR, FQNEAQ (reference sequence). V shed 8 bases, J shed 0 bases, and the junction held 6 bases outside the gene matches. This CDR3 has 15 residues. CDR3 in DNA: TGTGCCAGCGCAGGGACTAGTCCCTCCTACAATGAGCAGTTCTTC. Protein: CASAGTSPSYNEQFF.

The chain uses TRBV2 and TRBJ1-4; D unresolved. This CDR3 contains 14 residues. CDR1 is SNHLY, CDR2 FYNNEI, per germline. Trimming removed 3 bases from V and 6 bases from J, with 11 bases in between. The CDR3 bases are TGTGCCAGCAGTGACAGACAATACGATGAAAAACTGTTTTTT. This translates into CASSDRQYDEKLFF. Drawing the rest from reference TRBV2 and TRBJ1-4, the complete variable domain is EPEVTQTPSHQVTQMGQEVILRCVPISNHLYFYWYRQILGQKVEFLVSFYNNEISEKSEIFDDQFSVERPDGSNFTLKIRSTKLEDSAMYFCASSDRQYDEKLFFGSGTQLSVL.

The genes are TRBV2 and TRBJ1-1, with D possibly being TRBD1 (5 bases). Germline V gene data show CDR1 as SNHLY and CDR2 as FYNNEI. V gave up 6 bases and J gave up 6 bases, with 17 bases separating them. The CDR3 length is 14 residues. This CDR3 reads CASSFLQGASEAFF. The CDR3 DNA reads as TGTGCCAGCAGCTTTTTACAAGGGGCTTCTGAAGCTTTCTTT.

The rearrangement joins TRBV7-9 to TRBJ2-1, with 7 bases identical to TRBD1. This CDR3 contains 15 residues. Trimming at V came to 2 bases and at J to 7 bases, leaving 8 bases not matched to a gene. Germline-derived CDR1 and CDR2 are SEHNR and FQNEAQ (reference sequence). DNA of the CDR3: TGTGCCAGCAGCTTATCCGGACAGGACTGGAATGAGCAGTTCTTC. It specifies CASSLSGQDWNEQFF.

The chain uses TRBV13 and TRBJ2-7; 9 bases agree with TRBD1. The CDR3 totals 15 residues. The V gene's germline CDR1 is PRHDT and CDR2 FYEKMQ (reference sequence). Losses at the gene ends were 4 bases for V and 2 bases for J; bases not matched to a gene: 6. The CDR3 bases are TGTGCCAGCAGCTCCGGGGGACAGGGAGCCTACGAGCAGTACTTC. It yields the protein CASSSGGQGAYEQYF.

This clone turned up a few times. V usage is TRBV6-5 and J usage is TRBJ1-6; no reliable D call. V was shortened by 0 bases and J by 0 bases, with 6 bases between the two germline ends. Germline CDR1 MNHEY, CDR2 SVGAGI. The CDR3 has 16 amino acids. The CDR3 coding sequence is TGTGCCAGCAGTTACTCTCCAGACTCCTATAATTCACCCCTCCACTTT. Protein sequence: CASSYSPDSYNSPLHF.

The J gene is TRBJ2-1, the V gene TRBV5-1; tentative D call: TRBD1 (5 bases). Trimming cost V 0 bases and J 9 bases, with 13 bases left between them. CDR1 is SGHRS, CDR2 YFSETQ, per germline. The CDR3 is 14 residues long. This CDR3 reads CASSLGQGWTEQFF. In DNA form, the CDR3 reads TGCGCCAGCAGCTTGGGGCAGGGTTGGACTGAGCAGTTCTTC. The variable domain in full, with the rest retrieved from reference TRBV5-1 and TRBJ2-1, is KAGVTQTPRYLIKTRGQQVTLSCSPISGHRSVSWYQQTPGQGLQFLFEYFSETQRNKGNFPGRFSGRQFSNSRSEMNVSTLELGDSALYLCASSLGQGWTEQFFGPGTRLTVL.